This TCR beta chain was profiled in a study of T cells in women clearing cervical HPV infection. For the study at large: With HLA typing for only a few women, HLA confounding remains possible.

Produced via immunoSEQ multiplex PCR; TCRdb's table is partial and in-frame only. Its table records tens of thousands of clones. The CDR3 contains 15 residues. Per germline, CDR1 DFQATT and CDR2 SNEGSKA (reference sequence). V was cut by 3 bases and J by 0 bases, with 9 bases left in between. A word on this clone: Its matching antigen is unknown. The observed sequence ends 3 residues before the CDR3 terminus, with the missing tail filled in from the germline J gene.

Broader study findings: Combining TCR richness with V gene abundances gave around 0.87 AUC. CIN3+ cases had significantly higher TCR richness than controls; evenness did not differ.

The chain joins TRBV20-1 to TRBJ1-6, with TRBD1 as a possible D gene (5 bases). This TCR was sampled from a woman aged 18-70 years with a cervical HPV16 infection that either progressed to CIN3+ or cleared (not recorded which). The sequencing sample was made of blood buffy coat. CDR3 bases read: TGCAGTGCTAGGACAGCGAACTCCTATAATTCACCC. It codes for CSARTANSYNSP. The whole CDR3 protein is CSARTANSYNSPLHF.